The 27 T cell receptor beta chains listed next were all sequenced from one sample in a study of graft-versus-host responses after intestinal transplantation. TCRdb keeps only in-frame clones here, not all; method: immunoSEQ multiplex PCR. The sample yields about 13,000 clones, roughly 33% seen once. Responders that carried the CFSE label, about 200,000 of them, were plated with about 200,000 irradiated, violet-dye-labeled stimulator cells. Source: alloreactive CD8+ T cells from a mixed lymphocyte reaction culture, taken before intestinal transplant. Subset specified: CFSE-low proliferating T cells sorted from roughly 6-day pre-transplant mixed lymphocyte reaction (GvH or HvG direction). The receptor set was obtained from a human patient who received an intestinal transplant.

This clone has only a few counts. The chain's CDR3 is CAIPEGSGGDRDTQYF. CDR3 in DNA: TGTGCCATACCTGAGGGGAGCGGGGGGGATCGAGATACGCAGTATTTT. This chain links TRBV10-3 with TRBJ2-3; TRBD2 agrees at 10 bases. Germline V lookup: CDR1 ENHRY, CDR2 SYGVKD. The CDR3 totals 16 residues. With V trimmed by 9 bases and J by 5 bases, 14 bases remained unmatched.

CDR3 DNA sequence: TGTGCCAGCAGCCTAGGGACTGGGCAGTTCTTC. Amino acid sequence: CASSLGTGQFF. This sequence joins TRBV11-3 and TRBJ2-1; D may be TRBD2 (6 bases). Trimming stripped 5 bases from V and 12 bases from J, with 11 bases between. CDR3 length: 11 amino acids. CDR1 SGHNT and CDR2 YENEEA come from the germline V gene.

The chain links TRBV7-2 to TRBJ2-1, with 7 bases aligning to TRBD2. J lost 7 bases, V lost 7 bases, and 13 bases had no gene match. Germline V lookup: CDR1 SGHTA, CDR2 FQGNSA. This CDR3 region has 15 residues. CDR3 loop: CASNTIAGALNEQFF. The CDR3, as DNA: TGTGCCAGCAATACCATTGCGGGAGCTCTTAATGAGCAGTTCTTC.

The rearrangement uses TRBV6-1 and TRBJ2-5; maybe TRBD2 (6 bases). This CDR3 contains 13 residues. V lost 10 bases and J 5 bases, leaving 17 bases between the germline ends. From germline, CDR1 is MNHNS and CDR2 SASEGT. This CDR3 reads CATGPGDGETQYF. The CDR3, as DNA: TGTGCCACAGGACCGGGGGATGGGGAGACCCAGTACTTC.

The sample holds a few counts of this clone. The chain joins TRBV7-4 to TRBJ2-2, with D tentatively TRBD2 (6 bases). CDR1 SGHVT and CDR2 SQSDAQ come from the germline V gene. Between the trimmed V and J ends, which lost 4 bases and 4 bases, there was a span of 13 bases. CDR3 length: 15 amino acids. The CDR3 spells CASSSSMRGTGELFF. CDR3 in DNA: TGTGCCAGCAGCTCGTCCATGCGGGGCACCGGGGAGCTGTTTTTT.

The CDR3 nucleotides read TGTGCCAGCAGCTTTACCGGAGGACTAATCTACGAGCAGTACTTC. Its protein product is CASSFTGGLIYEQYF. This chain joins TRBV7-6 and TRBJ2-7; maybe TRBD2 (6 bases). This CDR3 is 15 amino acids long. V shed 3 bases and J shed 3 bases, with 15 bases lying between them. CDR1 and CDR2 (germline): SGHVS, FNYEAQ.

The chain joins TRBV19 to TRBJ2-7; 7 positions match TRBD1. Trimming cost V 5 bases and J 3 bases; bases outside gene matches: 10. The germline V gene encodes CDR1 LNHDA and CDR2 SQIVND (reference sequence). The CDR3 is 15 residues long. CDR3 sequence: CASSATGTAFYEQYF. CDR3 in DNA: TGTGCCAGTAGTGCCACCGGGACAGCTTTCTACGAGCAGTACTTC.

This clone was seen more than once but under ten times. The rearrangement links TRBV4-3 to TRBJ1-1; TRBD1 is a possible D gene (5 bases). Trimming stripped 7 bases from V and 3 bases from J, with 15 bases between. Germline V lookup: CDR1 LGHNA, CDR2 YSLEER. The CDR3 runs to 14 residues. The CDR3 spells CASNPGSGYTEAFF. DNA of the CDR3: TGCGCCAGCAACCCCGGATCAGGGTACACTGAAGCTTTCTTT.

The V and J genes are TRBV27 and TRBJ2-7; 9 bases match TRBD2. CDR3 size: 15 residues. Germline CDR1 and CDR2: MNHEY and SMNVEV (reference sequence). V dropped 5 bases and J dropped 0; count of bases not matched to a gene: 5. In DNA form, the CDR3 reads TGTGCCAGCAGTCCTCTAGCGGGGAGCTCCTACGAGCAGTACTTC. This codes for CASSPLAGSSYEQYF.

The chain combines TRBV2 with TRBJ1-5; 7 bases are shared with TRBD1. Germline V gene sequence: CDR1 SNHLY, CDR2 FYNNEI. The V gene end was trimmed by 8 bases and the J gene end by 3 bases; junction bases not matched to a gene: 10. This CDR3 is 15 amino acids long. The CDR3 coding sequence is TGTGCCAGCTCGCTAACAGGGGTCCCCAATCAGCCCCAGCATTTT. This gives the protein CASSLTGVPNQPQHF.

This chain connects TRBV15 to TRBJ2-1; 8 nucleotides align to TRBD2. The junction had 18 bases not matched to a gene; V was cut back by 1 base and J by 7 bases. Germline-derived CDR1 and CDR2 are LNHNV and YYDKDF (reference sequence). The CDR3 spans 19 residues. The CDR3 here is CATSRGPPPLAEKGNEQFF. The CDR3 DNA reads TGTGCCACCAGCAGAGGCCCCCCCCCACTAGCGGAAAAAGGGAATGAGCAGTTCTTC.

Only a few counts were recorded for this clone. The rearrangement uses TRBV9 and TRBJ2-3; 11 positions match TRBD2. Germline values: CDR1 SGDLS, CDR2 YYNGEE. Losses at the gene ends were 3 bases for V and 6 bases for J; bases not matched to a gene: 9. The CDR3 spans 16 residues. CDR3 region: CASSAFIAGGRDTQYF. The DNA of the CDR3 is TGTGCCAGCAGCGCGTTTATAGCGGGAGGGAGGGATACGCAGTATTTT.

This chain links TRBV6-5 with TRBJ2-7; D might be TRBD1 (6 bases). This CDR3 comprises 13 residues. Trimming cost V 5 bases and J 0 bases, with 8 bases left between them. CDR1 is MNHEY, CDR2 SVGAGI, per germline. CDR3 in DNA: TGTGCCAGCAGTCTGGGGGCCTCCTACGAGCAGTACTTC. It is translated as CASSLGASYEQYF.

This clone was recorded a few times. The rearrangement uses TRBV18 and TRBJ2-7; D is unresolved. Looked up from germline, CDR1 is KGHSH and CDR2 is LQKENI. The CDR3 extends over 14 amino acids. Trimming cost V 1 base and J 3 bases, with 10 bases left between them. In nucleotides, the CDR3 is TGTGCCAGCTCACCACAAAGGGTTAGCTACGAGCAGTACTTC. As protein: CASSPQRVSYEQYF.

V is TRBV4-1 and J is TRBJ2-7; 8 bases map to TRBD1. Germline values: CDR1 MGHRA, CDR2 YSYEKL. The V gene end was trimmed by 3 bases and the J gene end by 2 bases; junction bases not matched to a gene: 9. This CDR3 has 16 residues. The CDR3 region is CASSQEAGGSTYEQYF. The CDR3 coding sequence is TGCGCCAGCAGCCAGGAAGCAGGGGGCTCCACCTACGAGCAGTACTTC.

The chain recombines TRBV19 with TRBJ2-2; D is undetermined. Germline V gene sequence: CDR1 LNHDA, CDR2 SQIVND (reference sequence). The CDR3 sequence is 12 residues long. Trimming took off 5 bases at V and 5 bases at J, with 6 bases between the two ends. CDR3 in DNA: TGTGCCAGTAGTCCTTGGACCGGGGAGCTGTTTTTT. Protein: CASSPWTGELFF.

The J gene is TRBJ2-1, the V gene TRBV9; D is undetermined. The CDR3 runs 17 residues. Germline CDR1 is SGDLS and CDR2 is YYNGEE. The V gene lost 0 bases and the J gene lost 0 bases, with 13 bases spanning the gap. As DNA, the CDR3 is TGTGCCAGCAGCGTAGCCGACGGCTCAAGCTCCTACAATGAGCAGTTCTTC. Its protein is CASSVADGSSSYNEQFF. Supplemented by reference TRBV9 and TRBJ2-1, the full variable domain reads DSGVTQTPKHLITATGQRVTLRCSPRSGDLSVYWYQQSLDQGLQFLIQYYNGEERAKGNILERFSAQQFPDLHSELNLSSLELGDSALYFCASSVADGSSSYNEQFFGPGTRLTVL.

The rearrangement joins TRBV6-5 to TRBJ2-3; D not certain. With 2 bases removed from V and 7 bases from J, the gap between germline ends came to 19 bases. This CDR3 spans 16 amino acids. In germline, CDR1 is MNHEY, CDR2 SVGAGI. CDR3 nucleotide sequence: TGTGCCAGCAGTTACCCCTTGCTGTGGCGGAGAAATACGCAGTATTTT. Its protein product is CASSYPLLWRRNTQYF.

This clone came up a few times. V and J are TRBV6-6 and TRBJ1-4; the D is unclear. V gave up 6 bases and J gave up 5 bases, with 13 bases separating them. The CDR3 length is 14 residues. In germline, CDR1 is MNHNY, CDR2 SVGAGI (reference sequence). For the CDR3, the DNA is TGTGCCAGCAGCCGGGAGTGGAGGAATGAAAAACTGTTTTTT. Encoded protein: CASSREWRNEKLFF.

V and J are TRBV28 and TRBJ2-1; TRBD2 matches at 16 bases. This CDR3 spans 15 amino acids. Germline values: CDR1 MDHEN, CDR2 SYDVKM. V gave up 2 bases and J gave up 10 bases; unmatched junction bases: 2. The CDR3 nucleotides are TGTGCCAGCAGTTTACCGGGACTAGCGGGAGGGGAGCAGTTCTTC. It yields the protein CASSLPGLAGGEQFF. The variable domain in full, completed from reference TRBV28 and TRBJ2-1, reads DVKVTQSSRYLVKRTGEKVFLECVQDMDHENMFWYRQDPGLGLRLIYFSYDVKMKEKGDIPEGYSVSREKKERFSLILESASTNQTSMYLCASSLPGLAGGEQFFGPGTRLTVL.

As to this clone: A read error may be the cause here, since a much bigger clone is one base away. The chain is built from TRBV5-4 and TRBJ2-1; D unresolved. The CDR3 contains 11 residues. CDR1 and CDR2 (germline): SGHNT, YYREEE (reference sequence). CDR3 DNA sequence: TGTGCCAGCAGCGTCTACAATGCGCAGTTCTTC. Translated, it gives CASSVYNAQFF.

The chain links TRBV2 to TRBJ2-5, with 9 positions matching TRBD2. CDR3 size: 13 residues. CDR1 and CDR2 from the germline V gene are SNHLY and FYNNEI. Unmatched junction bases numbered 5, after V lost 7 bases and J lost 5 bases. For the CDR3, the DNA is TGTGCCAGCATTGGGCTAGCGGGGGAGACCCAGTACTTC. It codes for CASIGLAGETQYF.

The chain couples TRBV30 to TRBJ2-7; D gene ambiguous. Trimming took off 0 bases at V and 5 bases at J, with 11 bases between the two ends. The CDR3 runs to 13 residues. Germline V gene lookup returns CDR1 GTSNPN and CDR2 SVGIG (reference sequence). The CDR3, as DNA: TGTGCCTGGAGTGTAGGCCGGTTGGACGAGCAGTACTTC. As protein: CAWSVGRLDEQYF.

By share, this clone counts as medium-sized. The gene calls are TRBV11-2 and TRBJ2-1; D not resolved. Germline V gives CDR1 SGHAT, CDR2 FQNNGV. The CDR3 is 12 residues long. Between the trimmed V and J ends, which lost 1 base and 9 bases, there was a span of 7 bases. CDR3 sequence (DNA): TGTGCCAGCAGCTTAGGGGGAAGTGAGCAGTTCTTC. Translating it yields CASSLGGSEQFF.

This chain uses TRBV11-2 with TRBJ1-2; unclear D gene. Trimming left V 6 bases short and J 0 bases short, with 8 bases between. The CDR3 runs to 13 residues. The germline V gene encodes CDR1 SGHAT and CDR2 FQNNGV. The CDR3 coding sequence is TGTGCCAGCAGGGAGGCTGCTAACTATGGCTACACCTTC. This gives the protein CASREAANYGYTF.

This clone was detected once. CDR3 amino acids: CASSLGQSYEQYF. CDR3 DNA sequence: TGTGCCAGCAGTTTAGGTCAGTCCTACGAGCAGTACTTC. The rearrangement links TRBV28 to TRBJ2-7, with no clear D. The CDR3 contains 13 residues. CDR1 and CDR2 (germline): MDHEN, SYDVKM. Trimming removed 2 bases from V and 1 base from J, with 6 bases in between.

The sample holds a few counts of this clone. The germline gene is not matched at one end of the junction; a read error may be the cause. The CDR3 nucleotides are TGTGCCAGCAGCAAGAACAGGGTACACCGGGGAGCTGTTTTT. This codes for CASSKNRVHRGAVF. This sequence joins TRBV5-8 and TRBJ2-2; D perhaps matches TRBD1 (6 bases). The CDR3 spans 14 residues. The germline V gene encodes CDR1 SGHTS and CDR2 YDEGEE.